The next 30 T cell receptor beta chains were all read from a single sample in a study of blood T cells in healthy people across ages. With a J-beta primer mix and a sample-barcoded 5' primer, a second PCR ran about 6 to 11 cycles. Via MiXCR, TCRdb re-called the 5' RACE reads, giving one row per CDR3 protein. The sample carries roughly 1,800,000 distinct CDR3 sequences, approximately 50% recorded once. Sequenced material: blood. These TCRs come from a woman in her thirties or forties in good health.

This clonotype was seen a handful of times. The V and J genes are TRBV5-1 and TRBJ2-1, with D perhaps TRBD1 or TRBD2 (6 bases each). This CDR3 contains 16 residues. Trimming took off 0 bases at V and 5 bases at J, with 15 bases between the two ends. Germline V lookup: CDR1 SGHRS, CDR2 YFSETQ. The CDR3, as DNA: TGCGCCAGCAGCTTGGAAGGCAGGAGGGACAACAATGAGCAGTTCTTC. This codes for CASSLEGRRDNNEQFF.

This clonotype was counted a few times. The rearrangement links TRBV13 to TRBJ1-5; D is undetermined. Germline V gene sequence: CDR1 PRHDT, CDR2 FYEKMQ (reference sequence). CDR3 length: 16 residues. Trimming left V 0 bases short and J 3 bases short, with 12 bases between. CDR3 in amino acids: CASSLGHRRNNQPQHF. CDR3 DNA sequence: TGTGCCAGCAGCTTAGGCCATAGAAGGAACAATCAGCCCCAGCATTTT.

This clonotype occurred many times. The V gene is TRBV20-1, the J gene TRBJ2-7; D perhaps matches TRBD2 (5 bases). The CDR3 contains 11 residues. Deletions cut 6 bases from V and 4 bases from J, with 10 bases between. CDR1 and CDR2 (germline): DFQATT, SNEGSKA (reference sequence). The CDR3 DNA follows: TGCAGTGCCCAGACGGGATACGAGCAGTACTTC. It is translated as CSAQTGYEQYF.

Only one count was recorded for this clonotype. The V gene is TRBV5-1, the J gene TRBJ2-3; TRBD2 might be the D (6 bases). Germline loops: CDR1 SGHRS, CDR2 YFSETQ. V lost 5 bases to trimming and J lost 3 bases, with 13 bases between them. CDR3 size: 14 residues. CDR3 nucleotide sequence: TGCGCCAGCAGGGGTGTAGCGGCAACAGATACGCAGTATTTT. Amino acids: CASRGVAATDTQYF.

The chain uses TRBV2 and TRBJ1-4; D may be TRBD1 (6 bases). The CDR3 contains 15 residues. CDR1 is SNHLY, CDR2 FYNNEI, per germline. The germline V and J ends were trimmed by 6 bases and 5 bases, with 16 bases remaining between them. This CDR3 is CASSDTGKGNEKLFF. The CDR3 bases are TGTGCCAGCAGCGATACAGGGAAGGGGAATGAAAAACTGTTTTTT.

V is TRBV3-1 and J is TRBJ2-6, with a weak D call TRBD2 (6 bases). The ends were cut back, 4 bases at V and 0 bases at J, with 19 bases in the middle. Germline CDR1 is LGHDT and CDR2 is YNNKEL (reference sequence). This CDR3 is 19 amino acids long. The CDR3, as DNA: TGTGCCAGCAGCCCCTTCCCGGGGGAAACTTACTCTGGGGCCAACGTCCTGACTTTC. As protein: CASSPFPGETYSGANVLTF.

The chain recombines TRBV29-1 with TRBJ1-1, with 8 bases lining up with TRBD1. Trimming took 6 bases from V and 4 from J; bases not matched to a gene: 4. CDR3 size: 12 residues. Germline V lookup: CDR1 SQVTM, CDR2 ANQGSEA. CDR3 residues: CSVDRVGTEAFF. In DNA, the CDR3 is TGCAGCGTGGACAGGGTGGGCACTGAAGCTTTCTTT. Using reference TRBV29-1 and TRBJ1-1 for the parts outside the CDR3, the full variable domain is SAVISQKPSRDICQRGTSLTIQCQVDSQVTMMFWYRQQPGQSLTLIATANQGSEATYESGFVIDKFPISRPNLTFSTLTVSNMSPEDSSIYLCSVDRVGTEAFFGQGTRLTVV.

The chain combines TRBV18 with TRBJ2-5; 8 bases are a match to TRBD2. V was pared by 5 bases and J by 5 bases, with 7 bases of the junction left unmatched. The length of the CDR3 is 14 residues. CDR1 is KGHSH, CDR2 LQKENI, per germline. The CDR3 is CASSITSGWETQYF. CDR3 nucleotide sequence: TGTGCCAGCTCAATCACTAGCGGATGGGAGACCCAGTACTTC.

The V and J genes are TRBV20-1 and TRBJ2-1, with 7 bases lining up with TRBD1. CDR1 is DFQATT and CDR2 is SNEGSKA in the germline V gene (reference sequence). The CDR3 has 14 amino acids. V trimming: 5 bases; J trimming: 6 bases; junction bases outside the gene matches: 10. For the CDR3, the DNA is TGCAGTGCTCGTAAGGGGGCGAATGGCAATGAGCAGTTCTTC. As protein: CSARKGANGNEQFF.

This clonotype appeared a few times. The rearrangement uses TRBV6-6 and TRBJ2-7; TRBD1 agrees at 9 bases. The CDR3 covers 14 residues. The J segment lost 1 base and the V segment lost 7 bases, leaving 5 bases of the junction unmatched. CDR1 is MNHNY, CDR2 SVGAGI, per germline (reference sequence). CDR3 sequence: CASNSGQGSYEQYF. The CDR3 DNA reads TGTGCCAGCAATTCAGGACAGGGGTCCTACGAGCAGTACTTC.

This clonotype has just a few counts. The chain links TRBV7-2 to TRBJ2-3, with 10 bases aligning to TRBD2. This CDR3 region has 17 residues. The ends lost 5 bases at V and 5 bases at J; junction bases unmatched: 13. Germline CDR1 reads SGHTA; CDR2 reads FQGNSA. CDR3 amino acids: CASSPRASGGGIDTQYF. The CDR3, as DNA: TGTGCCAGCAGCCCTCGAGCTAGCGGGGGTGGTATAGATACGCAGTATTTT.

This clonotype has only a few counts. The genes are TRBV15 and TRBJ1-2; 8 nucleotides agree with TRBD1. Germline loops: CDR1 LNHNV, CDR2 YYDKDF (reference sequence). The V gene end was trimmed by 0 bases and the J gene end by 1 base; junction bases not matched to a gene: 4. This CDR3 comprises 16 residues. CDR3 region: CATSRDTGGSNYGYTF. CDR3 nucleotide sequence: TGTGCCACCAGCAGAGACACAGGGGGTAGTAACTATGGCTACACCTTC.

The chain combines TRBV13 with TRBJ2-7, with D hard to call. Germline loops: CDR1 PRHDT, CDR2 FYEKMQ (reference sequence). CDR3 length: 12 residues. With 3 bases removed from V and 6 bases from J, the gap between germline ends came to 9 bases. The CDR3 DNA sequence: TGTGCCAGCAGCTTCTCTCCTGCCGAGCAGTACTTC. Translation: CASSFSPAEQYF.

The count of this clonotype is one. The chain carries TRBV4-1 and TRBJ2-1, with 10 bases lining up with TRBD2. J was trimmed by 3 bases and V by 3 bases; bases with no gene match: 5. Germline V lookup: CDR1 MGHRA, CDR2 YSYEKL. This CDR3 comprises 16 residues. The CDR3 here is CASSHSGGGYYNEQFF. Here the CDR3 DNA reads TGCGCCAGCAGCCACAGCGGGGGGGGTTACTACAATGAGCAGTTCTTC.

This clonotype has more than one count but fewer than ten. V gene TRBV25-1 combines with J gene TRBJ2-1; no clear D. The ends were cut back, 4 bases at V and 4 bases at J, with 8 bases in the middle. Per the germline V gene, CDR1 is MGHDK and CDR2 is SYGVNS. The CDR3 spans 13 residues. The CDR3 DNA follows: TGTGCCAGCAGTGGGACGACATACAATGAGCAGTTCTTC. It codes for CASSGTTYNEQFF. The full variable domain, with the rest looked up from reference TRBV25-1 and TRBJ2-1, is EADIYQTPRYLVIGTGKKITLECSQTMGHDKMYWYQQDPGMELHLIHYSYGVNSTEKGDLSSESTVSRIRTEHFPLTLESARPSHTSQYLCASSGTTYNEQFFGPGTRLTVL.

The rearrangement links TRBV7-8 to TRBJ2-5; 9 bases match TRBD2. The CDR3 spans 18 residues. Germline-derived CDR1 and CDR2 are SGHVS and FQNEAQ. V was clipped by 0 bases and J by 3 bases; unmatched bases: 11. The CDR3, as DNA: TGTGCCAGCAGCTTAGCTTCAATCCTCCTAGCGGGGAAAGAGACCCAGTACTTC. Its translation is CASSLASILLAGKETQYF.

The table lists this clonotype with a count of one. A read error is possible here, since a much larger clone lies one base away. The rearrangement links TRBV7-9 to TRBJ1-6, with D possibly matching TRBD1 (5 bases). Per the germline V gene, CDR1 is SEHNR and CDR2 is FQNEAQ (reference sequence). The CDR3 covers 15 residues. CDR3 nucleotide sequence: TGTGCCAGCACCCGGGGGAGCTCCTATAATTCACTCCTCCACTTT. Protein sequence: CASTRGSSYNSLLHF. Drawing the rest from reference TRBV7-9 and TRBJ1-6, the complete variable domain is DTGVSQNPRHKITKRGQNVTFRCDPISEHNRLYWYRQTLGQGPEFLTYFQNEAQLEKSRLLSDRFSAERPKGSFSTLEIQRTEQGDSAMYLCASTRGSSYNSLLHFGNGTRLTVT.

The V call is TRBV2, the J call TRBJ1-2; D ambiguous. V was pared by 6 bases and J by 2 bases, with 10 bases between. The CDR3 loop spans 13 amino acids. Germline CDR1 reads SNHLY; CDR2 reads FYNNEI. CDR3 DNA: TGTGCCAGCAGGGTCACAGTGAACTATGGCTACACCTTC. Translation gives CASRVTVNYGYTF.

V usage is TRBV29-1 and J usage is TRBJ2-7, with 7 bases that match TRBD2. Trimming cost V 0 bases and J 2 bases; bases outside gene matches: 1. This CDR3 is built from 13 residues. Germline CDR1 and CDR2: SQVTM and ANQGSEA. The CDR3 spells CSVEESGAYEQYF. CDR3 DNA sequence: TGCAGCGTTGAAGAGAGCGGGGCCTACGAGCAGTACTTC.

V usage is TRBV27 and J usage is TRBJ2-7, with D possibly matching TRBD1 (5 bases). Germline V gene sequence: CDR1 MNHEY, CDR2 SMNVEV (reference sequence). V lost 5 bases and J lost 0, with 14 bases in between. CDR3 length: 15 amino acids. This CDR3 is CASSLRVGYSYEQYF. Here the CDR3 DNA reads TGTGCCAGCAGTCTCAGGGTTGGGTACTCCTACGAGCAGTACTTC.

This sequence joins TRBV4-3 and TRBJ2-7, with 7 bases identical to TRBD1. Germline V gene lookup returns CDR1 LGHNA and CDR2 YSLEER. The CDR3 contains 15 residues. The V segment lost 0 bases and the J segment 5 bases; nucleotides outside the gene matches: 7. CDR3 DNA sequence: TGCGCCAGCAGCCAAGATCACGACAGGGACAACGAGCAGTACTTC. This codes for CASSQDHDRDNEQYF.

About this clonotype itself: The junction does not match germline at one end; this may be a read error. V gene TRBV12-3 or TRBV12-4 combines with J gene TRBJ2-5, with 9 bases aligning to TRBD1. The CDR3 has 16 residues. CDR3 region: CASSLAGTGSRETRYF. CDR3 nucleotide sequence: TGTGCCAGCAGTTTAGCCGGGACAGGGTCTCGGGAGACCCGGTACTTC.

This clonotype was observed a single time. J is TRBJ1-4 and V is TRBV20-1; 10 bases are a match to TRBD1. Germline CDR1 is DFQATT and CDR2 is SNEGSKA (reference sequence). This CDR3 has 12 amino acids. Germline trimming cut 6 bases from V and 7 bases from J; bases unmatched to any gene: 2. The CDR3 DNA sequence: TGCAGTGCGGACAGGGGGACTGAAAAACTGTTTTTT. This translates into CSADRGTEKLFF.

The chain carries TRBV29-1 and TRBJ2-4; 8 bases are a match to TRBD2. CDR3 length: 19 residues. Germline V lookup: CDR1 SQVTM, CDR2 ANQGSEA. The CDR3, as DNA: TGCAGTGTTACTCGAGGGCCCCAGCGGGGGAACCAGAGGGGGAACATTCAGTACTTC. This gives the protein CSVTRGPQRGNQRGNIQYF.

This clonotype turned up a few times. The chain recombines TRBV4-2 with TRBJ1-2, with D uncertain. With 0 bases removed from V and 4 bases from J, the gap between germline ends came to 9 bases. The CDR3 has 14 residues. In germline, CDR1 is LGHNA, CDR2 YNFKEQ. This chain's CDR3 is CASSQDSESYGYTF. The CDR3 DNA reads TGTGCCAGCAGCCAAGATTCGGAGAGCTATGGCTACACCTTC.

This clonotype has more than one count but fewer than ten. CDR3 coding DNA: TGTGCCAGCAGTGAGGACAGCCTTATAAGTGGCTACACCTTC. It is translated as CASSEDSLISGYTF. The rearrangement joins TRBV2 to TRBJ1-2; tentative D call: TRBD1 (6 bases). Looked up from germline, CDR1 is SNHLY and CDR2 is FYNNEI. The germline V and J ends were trimmed by 3 bases and 7 bases, with 15 bases remaining between them. The CDR3 covers 14 residues.

CDR3 loop: CAPWGGGEQFF. The CDR3 region has the DNA TGTGCCCCCTGGGGGGGCGGCGAGCAGTTCTTC. The V call is TRBV12-3 or TRBV12-4, the J call TRBJ2-1; weak D call: TRBD2 (7 bases). V gave up 11 bases and J gave up 10 bases, with 15 bases separating them. CDR3 length: 11 amino acids.

The chain carries TRBV9 and TRBJ1-2; 8 nucleotides line up with TRBD1. CDR1 and CDR2 from the germline V gene are SGDLS and YYNGEE. Trimming cost V 5 bases and J 0 bases; bases outside gene matches: 6. The CDR3 covers 15 residues. The CDR3 loop is CASRKTGVPNYGYTF. The CDR3 DNA is TGTGCCAGCAGAAAGACAGGGGTTCCTAACTATGGCTACACCTTC.

The chain combines TRBV29-1 with TRBJ2-7; D possibly matches TRBD1 or TRBD2 (8 bases each). The germline V gene encodes CDR1 SQVTM and CDR2 ANQGSEA. The CDR3 runs to 15 residues. Trimming took 4 bases from V and 9 from J, leaving 25 bases between them. In DNA, the CDR3 is TGCAGCGTTGTTAGTTGGGGACAGGACGGGGGGGGGCAGTACTTC. Translating it yields CSVVSWGQDGGGQYF.

Written as DNA, the CDR3 is TGTGCCAGCAGCCAAGCCGGGGGCCTTGAGCAGTACTTC. Translated: CASSQAGGLEQYF. The rearrangement uses TRBV3-1 and TRBJ2-7; D may correspond to TRBD1 or TRBD2 (6 bases each). Germline V lookup: CDR1 LGHDT, CDR2 YNNKEL (reference sequence). Trimming removed 1 base from V and 7 bases from J, with 11 bases in between. The CDR3 is 13 residues long.